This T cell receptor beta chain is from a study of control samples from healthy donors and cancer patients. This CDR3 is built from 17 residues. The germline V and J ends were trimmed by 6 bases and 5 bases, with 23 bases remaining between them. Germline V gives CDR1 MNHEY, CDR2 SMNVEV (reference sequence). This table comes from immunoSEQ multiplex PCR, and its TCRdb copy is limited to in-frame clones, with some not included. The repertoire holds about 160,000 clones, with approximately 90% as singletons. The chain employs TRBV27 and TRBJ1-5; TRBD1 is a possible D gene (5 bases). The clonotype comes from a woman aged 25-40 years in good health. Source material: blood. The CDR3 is CASREFAEGEVDQPQHF. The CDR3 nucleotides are TGTGCCAGCAGAGAATTCGCCGAAGGGGAGGTTGATCAGCCCCAGCATTTT.